One sample yielded the 27 T cell receptor beta chains listed below, sequenced in a study of CD8+ T cells in alopecia areata. Once RNA had been extracted, it was reverse transcribed into cDNA to act as the sequencing template. Assay used: immunoSEQ multiplex PCR; TCRdb lists only in-frame clones, some missing. The sample records about 180,000 clones, roughly 70% being singletons. The specimen was CD8+ T cells sorted from blood, collected at week 0. All receptors come from a human donor with alopecia areata.

This clone has only one observation. This chain connects TRBV7-9 to TRBJ2-7; possible D gene TRBD2, 6 bases. V was trimmed by 5 bases and J by 2 bases, leaving 13 bases between them. The germline V gene has CDR1 SEHNR and CDR2 FQNEAQ (reference sequence). This CDR3 spans 14 amino acids. CDR3: CASSPTGGTYEQYF. The CDR3 DNA reads as TGTGCCAGCAGCCCCACTGGGGGGACCTACGAGCAGTACTTC. Full variable domain (rest looked up from reference TRBV7-9 and TRBJ2-7): DTGVSQNPRHKITKRGQNVTFRCDPISEHNRLYWYRQTLGQGPEFLTYFQNEAQLEKSRLLSDRFSAERPKGSFSTLEIQRTEQGDSAMYLCASSPTGGTYEQYFGPGTRLTVT.

The sample holds a few counts of this clone. The rearrangement joins TRBV4-1 to TRBJ2-3; 8 bases align to TRBD2. V lost 2 bases to trimming and J lost 4 bases; unmatched junction nucleotides: 11. Looked up from germline, CDR1 is MGHRA and CDR2 is YSYEKL. This CDR3 region has 17 residues. CDR3 residues: CASSQFVALAGADTQYF. The CDR3 region has the DNA TGCGCCAGCAGCCAATTTGTTGCCCTAGCGGGTGCAGATACGCAGTATTTT.

CDR3 nucleotide sequence: TGCAGCGTTGTTCGCATGAACACCGGGGAGCTGTTTTTT. It is translated as CSVVRMNTGELFF. The genes are TRBV29-1 and TRBJ2-2; the D is unclear. The CDR3 covers 13 residues. Trimming removed 4 bases from V and 1 base from J, with 7 bases in between. Germline V gives CDR1 SQVTM, CDR2 ANQGSEA.

The genes are TRBV27 and TRBJ1-5; D unresolved. The CDR3 loop spans 13 amino acids. With 6 bases removed from V and 3 bases from J, the gap between germline ends came to 9 bases. Looked up from germline, CDR1 is MNHEY and CDR2 is SMNVEV (reference sequence). CDR3 sequence: CASREGSNQPQHF. The CDR3 region has the DNA TGTGCCAGCAGAGAGGGCTCCAATCAGCCCCAGCATTTT.

The count of this clone is one. The V gene is TRBV7-6, the J gene TRBJ1-2, with no clear D. The germline CDR1 and CDR2 sequences are SGHVS and FNYEAQ. The CDR3 extends over 12 amino acids. V lost 6 bases and J lost 7, with 12 bases in between. The CDR3, as DNA: TGTGCCAGCAGTCCCGGAGGCCCTGGCTACACCTTC. It codes for CASSPGGPGYTF.

The V gene is TRBV5-1, the J gene TRBJ2-5; D is uncertain. CDR1 SGHRS and CDR2 YFSETQ come from the germline V gene. With 0 bases removed from V and 3 bases from J, the gap between germline ends came to 6 bases. CDR3 length equals 13 residues. The CDR3 DNA follows: TGCGCCAGCAGCTTGGTCCAGAAAGAGACCCAGTACTTC. It translates to CASSLVQKETQYF.

The V call is TRBV27, the J call TRBJ2-7; D ambiguous. CDR3 length equals 11 residues. The germline V gene encodes CDR1 MNHEY and CDR2 SMNVEV (reference sequence). Trimming left V 3 bases short and J 8 bases short, with 8 bases between. The CDR3 DNA is TGTGCCAGCAGTTTTAAGACGAAGCAGTACTTC. Encoded protein: CASSFKTKQYF.

This sequence joins TRBV29-1 and TRBJ2-1; tentatively, D is TRBD1 or TRBD2 (5 bases each). Trimming took 4 bases from V and 0 from J, leaving 10 bases between them. The CDR3 loop spans 14 amino acids. Germline V gene lookup returns CDR1 SQVTM and CDR2 ANQGSEA. The CDR3 bases are TGCAGCGTTGGGGGGTGGCGCTCCTACAATGAGCAGTTCTTC. Its protein is CSVGGWRSYNEQFF.

The V and J genes are TRBV4-1 and TRBJ1-5; TRBD1 aligns across 10 bases. The CDR3 is 15 residues long. Germline CDR1 reads MGHRA; CDR2 reads YSYEKL. Losses at the gene ends were 4 bases for V and 5 bases for J; bases not matched to a gene: 5. This CDR3 reads CASSPRQGAHQPQHF. CDR3 DNA: TGCGCCAGCAGCCCTAGACAGGGGGCCCATCAGCCCCAGCATTTT.

The V gene is TRBV6-6, the J gene TRBJ1-1; D gene uncertain. The V gene's germline CDR1 is MNHNY and CDR2 SVGAGI (reference sequence). The CDR3 is 13 amino acids. V was pared by 2 bases and J by 0 bases, with 4 bases between. Written as DNA, the CDR3 is TGTGCCAGCAGTTACCTCCTGAACACTGAAGCTTTCTTT. Its translation is CASSYLLNTEAFF.

This clone showed up just once. The V gene is TRBV30, the J gene TRBJ2-2, with no clear D. The germline CDR1 and CDR2 sequences are GTSNPN and SVGIG (reference sequence). The CDR3 consists of 14 residues. V gave up 0 bases and J gave up 1 base, with 6 bases separating them. CDR3 loop: CAWSVRQNTGELFF. The CDR3 nucleotides are TGTGCCTGGAGTGTACGGCAGAACACCGGGGAGCTGTTTTTT.

The chain joins TRBV6-1 to TRBJ1-4; D unresolved. V was pared by 2 bases and J by 0 bases, with 16 bases between. The CDR3 is made up of 18 amino acids. The V gene's germline CDR1 is MNHNS and CDR2 SASEGT. CDR3 sequence (DNA): TGTGCCAGCAGTGAACGTCGAATGCGGACTTCAACTAATGAAAAACTGTTTTTT. Translating gives CASSERRMRTSTNEKLFF.

The rearrangement joins TRBV30 to TRBJ2-1; D is possibly TRBD1 (6 bases). Trimming removed 3 bases at V and 6 bases at J, with 21 bases between. This CDR3 region has 16 residues. The germline V gene encodes CDR1 GTSNPN and CDR2 SVGIG (reference sequence). CDR3 amino acids: CAWSSWLAGVRNEQFF. CDR3 nucleotide sequence: TGTGCCTGGAGCTCCTGGTTGGCAGGGGTGCGCAATGAGCAGTTCTTC. The whole variable domain, remainder taken from reference TRBV30 and TRBJ2-1, is SQTIHQWPATLVQPVGSPLSLECTVEGTSNPNLYWYRQAAGRGLQLLFYSVGIGQISSEVPQNLSASRPQDRQFILSSKKLLLSDSGFYLCAWSSWLAGVRNEQFFGPGTRLTVL.

The genes are TRBV29-1 and TRBJ2-1; D is undetermined. The CDR3 contains 14 residues. Germline CDR1 and CDR2: SQVTM and ANQGSEA. Trimming shortened V by 3 bases and J by 8 bases, and 17 bases separated the two germline ends. The DNA of the CDR3 is TGCAGCGTTGACACTATAGCCCCGACGGATGAGCAGTTCTTC. It yields the protein CSVDTIAPTDEQFF.

V is TRBV7-9 and J is TRBJ2-1; D possibly corresponds to TRBD2 (6 bases). The CDR3 has 13 amino acids. Trimming took 4 bases from V and 6 from J, leaving 10 bases between them. Germline V lookup: CDR1 SEHNR, CDR2 FQNEAQ (reference sequence). CDR3 nucleotides: TGTGCCAGCAGCTCCGGGGGTCTCAATGAGCAGTTCTTC. It encodes CASSSGGLNEQFF.

This chain connects TRBV13 to TRBJ2-7; 11 bases fit TRBD1. Trimming cost V 4 bases and J 5 bases; bases outside gene matches: 7. Germline V gene sequence: CDR1 PRHDT, CDR2 FYEKMQ (reference sequence). CDR3 size: 15 residues. The CDR3: CASSSWTGGFDEQYF. The DNA for the CDR3 is TGTGCCAGCAGCTCCTGGACAGGGGGCTTCGACGAGCAGTACTTC.

This chain uses TRBV29-1 with TRBJ2-1, with 8 bases aligning to TRBD2. The CDR3 is 15 residues long. The junction had 3 bases not matched to a gene; V was cut back by 2 bases and J by 0 bases. CDR1 SQVTM and CDR2 ANQGSEA come from the germline V gene. This CDR3 is CSVELAGSSYNEQFF. The CDR3 DNA reads TGCAGCGTTGAATTAGCGGGGAGCTCCTACAATGAGCAGTTCTTC.

The CDR3 here is CASSLGPEQFF. In DNA form, the CDR3 reads TGCGCCAGCAGCTTGGGACCAGAGCAGTTCTTC. The V call is TRBV5-1, the J call TRBJ2-1; D is undetermined. CDR3 length equals 11 residues. V was pared by 0 bases and J by 10 bases, with 5 bases between. Germline-derived CDR1 and CDR2 are SGHRS and YFSETQ.

This chain links TRBV19 with TRBJ1-5; TRBD1 agrees at 7 bases. The trim removed 5 bases at V and 7 bases at J, leaving 2 bases unmatched. The germline V gene encodes CDR1 LNHDA and CDR2 SQIVND (reference sequence). The CDR3 has 12 residues. The CDR3 bases are TGTGCCAGTAGTCCACAGGGGCAGCCCCAGCATTTT. This encodes CASSPQGQPQHF.

This clone was counted a few times. The chain employs TRBV29-1 and TRBJ2-7, with 7 nucleotides matching TRBD1. The CDR3 extends over 15 amino acids. J gave up 3 bases and V 0 bases, and 8 bases lay outside the gene matches. Germline CDR1 is SQVTM and CDR2 is ANQGSEA. The CDR3 nucleotides are TGCAGCGTTGAAGATCATAAGGGACAGAACTACGAGCAGTACTTC. It encodes CSVEDHKGQNYEQYF.

CDR3 nucleotide sequence: TGTGCCAGCAGGCGATCAAGTTCGGACGAGCAGTACTTC. Amino acid sequence: CASRRSSSDEQYF. This rearrangement joins TRBV28 to TRBJ2-7; no definite D call. V shed 6 bases and J shed 5 bases, with 14 bases lying between them. The germline V gene has CDR1 MDHEN and CDR2 SYDVKM. This CDR3 is 13 amino acids long.

The chain employs TRBV7-9 and TRBJ1-1, with 10 bases identical to TRBD1. The CDR3 spans 15 residues. V was clipped by 5 bases and J by 4 bases; unmatched bases: 7. Germline V gene lookup returns CDR1 SEHNR and CDR2 FQNEAQ (reference sequence). Here the CDR3 reads CASSRDRGRGTEAFF. CDR3 bases: TGTGCCAGCAGCAGAGACAGGGGGCGAGGCACTGAAGCTTTCTTT.

The chain joins TRBV13 to TRBJ2-7; D uncertain. CDR3 length: 13 amino acids. V was cut by 0 bases and J by 6 bases, with 9 bases left in between. Looked up from germline, CDR1 is PRHDT and CDR2 is FYEKMQ (reference sequence). The CDR3 DNA follows: TGTGCCAGCAGCTTAGGGACATCAGGCGAGCAGTACTTC. It specifies CASSLGTSGEQYF. The full variable domain, rest sourced from reference TRBV13 and TRBJ2-7, is AAGVIQSPRHLIKEKRETATLKCYPIPRHDTVYWYQQGPGQDPQFLISFYEKMQSDKGSIPDRFSAQQFSDYHSELNMSSLELGDSALYFCASSLGTSGEQYFGPGTRLTVT.

V and J are TRBV6-1 and TRBJ2-1; 8 bases line up with TRBD1. Germline V gives CDR1 MNHNS, CDR2 SASEGT. This CDR3 is 15 amino acids long. V gave up 2 bases and J gave up 5 bases; unmatched junction bases: 5. In nucleotides, the CDR3 is TGTGCCAGCAGTGAAAAGGCAGGGGGCCACAATGAGCAGTTCTTC. It yields the protein CASSEKAGGHNEQFF.

This clone was counted only a few times. The genes are TRBV4-1 and TRBJ2-2; D is possibly TRBD2 (7 bases). The CDR3 contains 17 residues. V lost 4 bases, J lost 4 bases, and 19 bases lay in between. Looked up from germline, CDR1 is MGHRA and CDR2 is YSYEKL. CDR3 loop: CASSLIGGGVSTGELFF. CDR3 nucleotide sequence: TGCGCCAGCAGCCTCATAGGGGGAGGGGTGAGCACCGGGGAGCTGTTTTTT.

The CDR3 loop reads CASSLADRSTDTQYF. Here the CDR3 DNA reads TGTGCCAGCAGCCTGGCGGACAGGTCCACAGATACGCAGTATTTT. The gene calls are TRBV27 and TRBJ2-3; 7 nucleotides line up with TRBD1. The J segment lost 2 bases and the V segment lost 6 bases, leaving 8 bases of the junction unmatched. Per the germline V gene, CDR1 is MNHEY and CDR2 is SMNVEV (reference sequence). This CDR3 is 15 amino acids long.

The CDR3 DNA reads as TGTGCCAGCAGCCCGAGGACAGGGCGAGCCTACGAGCAGTACTTC. Translation: CASSPRTGRAYEQYF. This chain joins TRBV7-9 and TRBJ2-7; 8 bases are a match to TRBD1. The ends lost 5 bases at V and 2 bases at J; junction bases unmatched: 8. Germline CDR1 reads SEHNR; CDR2 reads FQNEAQ (reference sequence). The CDR3 sequence is 15 residues long.